These T cell receptor beta chains were read from a single sample in a study of a mutant IDH1 vaccine in newly diagnosed glioma. The assay was immunoSEQ multiplex PCR, and TCRdb's table has in-frame clones only and misses some. The table lists approximately 32,000 clones, approximately 90% of them singletons. The antigens for these receptors are not known. The sample consisted of PBMCs, taken from a glioma patient whose treatment included an IDH1 peptide vaccine. These receptors came from a man aged 35-49 years with glioma. Both conserved end residues are part of each CDR3. Fields, in order: J gene, D gene, V gene, CDR3 length, clone size, CDR3 DNA, CDR3 protein. D genes are given only for firm matches. Not all rows give a size; the values are once, few, many and, for expanded clones, a class.

J: TRBJ1-2; D: -; V: TRBV28; length: 12; size: -; DNA: TGTGCCAGCAGTTTATTGGCGAGGGGCTACACCTTC; CDR3: CASSLLARGYTF
J: TRBJ2-5; D: -; V: TRBV29-1; length: 12; size: once; DNA: TGCAGCGTTGATCCAGTCCAAGAGACCCAGTACTTC; CDR3: CSVDPVQETQYF
J: TRBJ2-1; D: TRBD2; V: TRBV7-2; length: 14; size: -; DNA: TGTGCCAGCGGGGCTAGCGGGGGTATCAATGAGCAGTTCTTC; CDR3: CASGASGGINEQFF
J: TRBJ2-1; D: -; V: TRBV7-6; length: 15; size: -; DNA: TGTGCCAGCAGCCGTGGTGTTCGGTCCTACAATGAGCAGTTCTTC; CDR3: CASSRGVRSYNEQFF
J: TRBJ1-5; D: TRBD1; V: TRBV4-1; length: 14; size: -; DNA: TGCGCCAGCAGCCGACAGGGGAGCAATCAGCCCCAGCATTTT; CDR3: CASSRQGSNQPQHF
J: TRBJ1-4; D: -; V: TRBV15; length: 18; size: once; DNA: TGTGCCACCAGCAGAGATTTTCAGGCGCGGACGAGGGAGGAAAAACTGTTTTTT; CDR3: CATSRDFQARTREEKLFF
J: TRBJ2-7; D: -; V: TRBV2; length: 14; size: once; DNA: TGTGCCAGCAGACCGGGACTCCTTAACTGCGAGCAGTACTTC; CDR3: CASRPGLLNCEQYF
J: TRBJ2-3; D: -; V: TRBV30; length: 12; size: -; DNA: TGTGCCTGGACCCCAAGCACAGATACGCAGTATTTT; CDR3: CAWTPSTDTQYF
J: TRBJ1-1; D: TRBD1; V: TRBV6-6; length: 14; size: few; DNA: TGTGCCAGCAGGGGCAGGGGGCTTGACACTGAAGCTTTCTTT; CDR3: CASRGRGLDTEAFF
J: TRBJ1-4; D: -; V: TRBV2; length: 13; size: -; DNA: TGTGCCAGCACAGGCTATACTAATGAAAAACTGTTTTTT; CDR3: CASTGYTNEKLFF
J: TRBJ2-5; D: -; V: TRBV29-1; length: 12; size: few; DNA: TGCAGCGCCACTCTGGTACAAGAGACCCAGTACTTC; CDR3: CSATLVQETQYF
J: TRBJ1-1; D: TRBD1; V: TRBV7-9; length: 16; size: -; DNA: TGTGCCAGCAGCTTACACGGAGGGACAGGCTACACTGAAGCTTTCTTT; CDR3: CASSLHGGTGYTEAFF
J: TRBJ2-4; D: -; V: TRBV27; length: 15; size: -; DNA: TGTGCCAGCAGTTTAAGGCGGGACAGCAAAAACATTCAGTACTTC; CDR3: CASSLRRDSKNIQYF
J: TRBJ2-2; D: -; V: TRBV25-1; length: 17; size: -; DNA: TGTGCCAGCAGTGAATCACGGGCCGACACCTACACCGGGGAGCTGTTTTTT; CDR3: CASSESRADTYTGELFF
J: TRBJ1-6; D: -; V: TRBV6-6; length: 13; size: -; DNA: TGTGCCAGCAGTGGTAACGGGGTGTCACCCCTCCACTTT; CDR3: CASSGNGVSPLHF
J: TRBJ2-2; D: -; V: TRBV7-6; length: 14; size: -; DNA: TGTGCCAGCAGCCCCCGAGGTGACACCGGGGAGCTGTTTTTT; CDR3: CASSPRGDTGELFF
J: TRBJ2-1; D: TRBD2; V: TRBV9; length: 15; size: -; DNA: TGTGCCAGCAGCGTAGGCGGGAGTGATCTCAATGAGCAGTTCTTC; CDR3: CASSVGGSDLNEQFF
J: TRBJ2-1; D: -; V: TRBV11-2; length: 13; size: -; DNA: TGTGCCAGCAGCCGTATTCAGATCATTGAGCAGTTCTTC; CDR3: CASSRIQIIEQFF
J: TRBJ2-5; D: -; V: TRBV6-5; length: 14; size: -; DNA: TGTGCCAGCAATGCAGGGGATATGGGGGAGACCCAGTACTTC; CDR3: CASNAGDMGETQYF
J: TRBJ2-7; D: -; V: TRBV7-2; length: 14; size: -; DNA: TGTGCCAGCAGTTCAATCAGGAGCTCCTACGAGCAGTACTTC; CDR3: CASSSIRSSYEQYF
J: TRBJ1-2; D: -; V: TRBV5-8; length: 13; size: once; DNA: TGTGCCAGCAGCCTACGGATGAACTATGGCTACACCTTC; CDR3: CASSLRMNYGYTF
J: TRBJ1-3; D: -; V: TRBV15; length: 15; size: -; DNA: TGTGCCACCAGCAGAGACAGGGGTGGTGGAAACACCATATATTTT; CDR3: CATSRDRGGGNTIYF
J: TRBJ2-5; D: -; V: TRBV28; length: 14; size: -; DNA: TGTGCCAGCAGTAGGGGACACGGGCAAGAGACCCAGTACTTC; CDR3: CASSRGHGQETQYF
J: TRBJ1-2; D: TRBD1; V: TRBV6-1; length: 16; size: -; DNA: TGTGCCAGCAGTGATGGGTGGGACAGGGTAAAGTATGGCTACACCTTC; CDR3: CASSDGWDRVKYGYTF
J: TRBJ1-2; D: -; V: TRBV4-1; length: 15; size: -; DNA: TGCGCCAGCAGCCAAGATCCGCAGGGGTGGTATGGCTACACCTTC; CDR3: CASSQDPQGWYGYTF
J: TRBJ1-2; D: -; V: TRBV2; length: 11; size: -; DNA: TGTGCCAGCGTTGGGGGACGTGGCTACACCTTC; CDR3: CASVGGRGYTF
J: TRBJ2-3; D: -; V: TRBV4-1; length: 16; size: -; DNA: TGCGCCAGCAGCCAATCCCAGCGGCCGAGCACAGATACGCAGTATTTT; CDR3: CASSQSQRPSTDTQYF
J: TRBJ1-1; D: TRBD1; V: TRBV5-4; length: 15; size: few; DNA: TGTGCCAGCAGCTTTGGGAACAGCAGGGGGAGTTTGGCTTTCTTT; CDR3: CASSFGNSRGSLAFF
J: TRBJ1-5; D: TRBD1; V: TRBV7-9; length: 12; size: once; DNA: TGTGCCAGCGGGACAGACAATCAGCCCCAGCATTTT; CDR3: CASGTDNQPQHF
J: TRBJ2-7; D: -; V: TRBV11-2; length: 14; size: -; DNA: TGTGCCAGCAGCTTCCCCCGGGAGAGGGGCGAGCAGTACTTC; CDR3: CASSFPRERGEQYF
J: TRBJ1-6; D: -; V: TRBV28; length: 13; size: -; DNA: TGTGGGAGTGGGAGACAGTATAATTCACCCCTCCACTTT; CDR3: CGSGRQYNSPLHF
J: TRBJ1-5; D: -; V: TRBV9; length: 14; size: few; DNA: TGTGCCAGCAGCGTAGATGGGACGCCTCAGCCCCAGCATTTT; CDR3: CASSVDGTPQPQHF
J: TRBJ2-2; D: -; V: TRBV4-1; length: 18; size: -; DNA: TGCGCCAGCAGCCAAGATCAACGGGTGCGGCTGAACACCGGGGAGCTGTTTTTT; CDR3: CASSQDQRVRLNTGELFF
J: TRBJ2-3; D: TRBD2; V: TRBV5-1; length: 15; size: few; DNA: TGCGCCAGCAGCTTGGAGCGGGGGACCACAGATACGCAGTATTTT; CDR3: CASSLERGTTDTQYF
J: TRBJ1-4; D: -; V: TRBV7-9; length: 16; size: -; DNA: TGTGCCAGCAGCCCACAGGGATCAGTGCCTAATGAAAAACTGTTTTTT; CDR3: CASSPQGSVPNEKLFF
J: TRBJ1-4; D: TRBD1; V: TRBV6-6; length: 15; size: -; DNA: TGTGCCAGCAGTCAGGAGACAGGGGTTGGTGAAAAACTGTTTTTT; CDR3: CASSQETGVGEKLFF
J: TRBJ2-3; D: TRBD2; V: TRBV11-2; length: 19; size: -; DNA: TGTGCCAGCAGCTCCCGAGGGGGACTAGCGGACCCATTTTCAGATACGCAGTATTTT; CDR3: CASSSRGGLADPFSDTQYF
J: TRBJ2-2; D: TRBD2; V: TRBV28; length: 16; size: -; DNA: TGTGCCAGCAGTCAGGGCGGGGGGCGACCCACCGGGGAGCTGTTTTTT; CDR3: CASSQGGGRPTGELFF
J: TRBJ1-1; D: TRBD1; V: TRBV14; length: 15; size: -; DNA: TGTGCCAGCAGCCCAAACAGGGGCGCGAACACTGAAGCTTTCTTT; CDR3: CASSPNRGANTEAFF
J: TRBJ2-4; D: -; V: TRBV5-1; length: 14; size: -; DNA: TGCGCCAGCAGCTTGGTAGGGGGGGCGAACATTCAGTACTTC; CDR3: CASSLVGGANIQYF